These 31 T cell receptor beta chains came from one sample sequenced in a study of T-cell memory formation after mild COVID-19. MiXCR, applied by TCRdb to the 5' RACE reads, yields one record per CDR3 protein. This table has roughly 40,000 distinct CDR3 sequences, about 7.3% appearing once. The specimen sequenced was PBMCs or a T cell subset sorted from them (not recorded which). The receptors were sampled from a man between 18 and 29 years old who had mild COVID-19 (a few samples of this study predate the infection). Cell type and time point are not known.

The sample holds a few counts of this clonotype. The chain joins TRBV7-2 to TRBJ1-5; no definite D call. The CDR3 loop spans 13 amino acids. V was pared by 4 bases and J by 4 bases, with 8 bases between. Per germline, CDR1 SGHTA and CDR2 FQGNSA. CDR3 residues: CASSSVGNQPQHF. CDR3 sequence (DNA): TGTGCCAGCAGCTCCGTTGGAAATCAGCCCCAGCATTTT. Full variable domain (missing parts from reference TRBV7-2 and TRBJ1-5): GAGVSQSPSNKVTEKGKDVELRCDPISGHTALYWYRQSLGQGLEFLIYFQGNSAPDKSGLPSDRFSAERTGGSVSTLTIQRTQQEDSAVYLCASSSVGNQPQHFGDGTRLSIL.

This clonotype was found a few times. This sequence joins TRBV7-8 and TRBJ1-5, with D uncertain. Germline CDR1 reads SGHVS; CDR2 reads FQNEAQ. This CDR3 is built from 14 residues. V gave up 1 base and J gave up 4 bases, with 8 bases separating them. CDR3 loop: CASSLGSRNQPQHF. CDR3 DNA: TGTGCCAGCAGCTTAGGCAGCCGTAATCAGCCCCAGCATTTT.

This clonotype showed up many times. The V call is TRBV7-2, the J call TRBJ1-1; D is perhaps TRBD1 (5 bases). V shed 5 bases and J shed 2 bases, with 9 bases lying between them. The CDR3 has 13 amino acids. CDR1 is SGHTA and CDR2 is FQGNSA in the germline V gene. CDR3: CASSPGLNTEAFF. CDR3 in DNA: TGTGCCAGCAGCCCGGGACTCAACACTGAAGCTTTCTTT.

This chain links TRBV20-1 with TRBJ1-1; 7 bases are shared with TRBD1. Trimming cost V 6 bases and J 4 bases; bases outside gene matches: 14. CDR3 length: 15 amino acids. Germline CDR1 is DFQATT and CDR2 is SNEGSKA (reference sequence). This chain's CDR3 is CSARHRGRSLTEAFF. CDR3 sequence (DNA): TGCAGTGCGCGCCACAGGGGACGCTCACTCACTGAAGCTTTCTTT.

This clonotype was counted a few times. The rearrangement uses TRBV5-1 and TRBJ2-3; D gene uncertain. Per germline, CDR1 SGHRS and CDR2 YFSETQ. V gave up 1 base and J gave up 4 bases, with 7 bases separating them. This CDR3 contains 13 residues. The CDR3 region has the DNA TGCGCCAGCAGCTTGCTTTTCTCAGATACGCAGTATTTT. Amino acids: CASSLLFSDTQYF. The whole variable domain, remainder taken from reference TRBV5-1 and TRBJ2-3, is KAGVTQTPRYLIKTRGQQVTLSCSPISGHRSVSWYQQTPGQGLQFLFEYFSETQRNKGNFPGRFSGRQFSNSRSEMNVSTLELGDSALYLCASSLLFSDTQYFGPGTRLTVL.

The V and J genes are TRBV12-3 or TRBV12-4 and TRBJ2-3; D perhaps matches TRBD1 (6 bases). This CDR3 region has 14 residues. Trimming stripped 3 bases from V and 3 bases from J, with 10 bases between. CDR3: CASSFTQGTDTQYF. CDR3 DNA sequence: TGTGCCAGCAGTTTCACCCAGGGGACAGATACGCAGTATTTT.

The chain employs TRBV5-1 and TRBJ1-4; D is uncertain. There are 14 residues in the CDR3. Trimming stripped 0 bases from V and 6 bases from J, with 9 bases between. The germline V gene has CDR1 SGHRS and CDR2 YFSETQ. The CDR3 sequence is CASSLDEGYEKLFF. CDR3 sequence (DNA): TGCGCCAGCAGCTTGGACGAAGGGTATGAAAAACTGTTTTTT. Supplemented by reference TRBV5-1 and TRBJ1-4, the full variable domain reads KAGVTQTPRYLIKTRGQQVTLSCSPISGHRSVSWYQQTPGQGLQFLFEYFSETQRNKGNFPGRFSGRQFSNSRSEMNVSTLELGDSALYLCASSLDEGYEKLFFGSGTQLSVL.

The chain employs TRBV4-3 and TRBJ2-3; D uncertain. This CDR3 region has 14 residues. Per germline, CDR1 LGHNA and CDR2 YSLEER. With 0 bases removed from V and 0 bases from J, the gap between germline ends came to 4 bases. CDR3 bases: TGCGCCAGCAGCCAAGAGGCTAGCACAGATACGCAGTATTTT. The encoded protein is CASSQEASTDTQYF.

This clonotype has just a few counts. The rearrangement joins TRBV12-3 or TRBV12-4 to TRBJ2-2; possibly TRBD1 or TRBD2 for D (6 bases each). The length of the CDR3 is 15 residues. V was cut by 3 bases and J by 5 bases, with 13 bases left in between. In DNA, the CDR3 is TGTGCCAGCAGTTTGGAGGGGGGACAAACCGGGGAGCTGTTTTTT. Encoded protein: CASSLEGGQTGELFF.

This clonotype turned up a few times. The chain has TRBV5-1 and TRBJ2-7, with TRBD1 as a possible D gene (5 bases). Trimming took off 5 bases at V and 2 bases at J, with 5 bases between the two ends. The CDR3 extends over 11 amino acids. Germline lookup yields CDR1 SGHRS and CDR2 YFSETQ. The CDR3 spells CASRDTYEQYV. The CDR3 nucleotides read TGCGCCAGCAGGGACACCTACGAGCAGTACGTC.

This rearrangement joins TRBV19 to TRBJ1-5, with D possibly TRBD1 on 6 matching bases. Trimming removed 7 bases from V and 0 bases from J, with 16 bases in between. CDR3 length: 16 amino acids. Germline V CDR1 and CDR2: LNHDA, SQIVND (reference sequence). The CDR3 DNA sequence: TGTGCCAGTACGTGGGGGGCAGGGAATAGCAATCAGCCCCAGCATTTT. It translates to CASTWGAGNSNQPQHF.

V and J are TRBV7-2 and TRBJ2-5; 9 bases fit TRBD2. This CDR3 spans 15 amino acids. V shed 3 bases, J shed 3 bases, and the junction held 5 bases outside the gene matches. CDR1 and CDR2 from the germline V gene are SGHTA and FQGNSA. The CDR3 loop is CASSLAGGPEETQYF. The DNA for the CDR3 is TGTGCCAGCAGCTTGGCGGGGGGGCCAGAAGAGACCCAGTACTTC.

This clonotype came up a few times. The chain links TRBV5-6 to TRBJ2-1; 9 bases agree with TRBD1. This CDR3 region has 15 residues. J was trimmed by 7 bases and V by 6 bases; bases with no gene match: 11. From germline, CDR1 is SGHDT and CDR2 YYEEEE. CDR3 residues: CASTSPGTGWNEQFF. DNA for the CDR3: TGTGCCAGCACCTCTCCCGGGACAGGGTGGAATGAGCAGTTCTTC.

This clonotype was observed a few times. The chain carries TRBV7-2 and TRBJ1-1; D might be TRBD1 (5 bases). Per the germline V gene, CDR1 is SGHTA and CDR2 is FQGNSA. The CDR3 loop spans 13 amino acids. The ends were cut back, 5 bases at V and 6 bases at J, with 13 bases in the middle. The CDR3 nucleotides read TGTGCCAGCAGCAAGTGGGGAGGGGCTGAAGCTTTCTTT. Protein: CASSKWGGAEAFF.

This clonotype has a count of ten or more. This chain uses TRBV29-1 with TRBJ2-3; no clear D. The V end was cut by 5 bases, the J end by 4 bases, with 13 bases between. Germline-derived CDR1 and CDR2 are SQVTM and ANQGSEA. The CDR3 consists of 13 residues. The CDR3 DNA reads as TGCAGCGTTCCCGGGTCGGGTGCAGATACGCAGTATTTT. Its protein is CSVPGSGADTQYF.

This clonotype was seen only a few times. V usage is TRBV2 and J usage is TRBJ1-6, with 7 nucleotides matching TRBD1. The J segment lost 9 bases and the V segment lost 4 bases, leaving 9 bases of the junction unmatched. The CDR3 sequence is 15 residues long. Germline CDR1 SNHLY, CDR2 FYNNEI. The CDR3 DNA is TGTGCCAGCAGTGGGAGAGGGGGCTCCATTTCACCCCTCCACTTT. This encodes CASSGRGGSISPLHF.

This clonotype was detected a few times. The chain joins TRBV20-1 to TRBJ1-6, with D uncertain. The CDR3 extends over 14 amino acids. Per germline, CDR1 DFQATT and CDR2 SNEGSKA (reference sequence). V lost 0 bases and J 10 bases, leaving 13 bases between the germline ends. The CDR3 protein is CSARDPAGSSPLHF. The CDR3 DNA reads TGCAGTGCTAGAGATCCGGCAGGATCCTCACCCCTCCACTTT.

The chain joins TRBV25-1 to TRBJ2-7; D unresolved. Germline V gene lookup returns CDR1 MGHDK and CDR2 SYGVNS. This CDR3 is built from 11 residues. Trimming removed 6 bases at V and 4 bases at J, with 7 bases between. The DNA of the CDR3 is TGTGCCAGCAGAGGGAATTACGAGCAGTACGTC. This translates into CASRGNYEQYV.

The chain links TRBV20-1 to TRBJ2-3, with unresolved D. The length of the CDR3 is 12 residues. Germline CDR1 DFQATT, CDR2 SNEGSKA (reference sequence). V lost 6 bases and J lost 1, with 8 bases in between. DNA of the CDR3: TGCAGTGCAGACAAGCGCACAGATACGCAGTATTTT. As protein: CSADKRTDTQYF.

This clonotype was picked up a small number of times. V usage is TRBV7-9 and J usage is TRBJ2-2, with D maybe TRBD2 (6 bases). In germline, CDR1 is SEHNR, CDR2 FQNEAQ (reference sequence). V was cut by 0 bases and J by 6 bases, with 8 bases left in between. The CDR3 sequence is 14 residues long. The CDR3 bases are TGTGCCAGCAGCTTAGCCGCGGGGTCCGGGGAGCTGTTTTTT. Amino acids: CASSLAAGSGELFF.

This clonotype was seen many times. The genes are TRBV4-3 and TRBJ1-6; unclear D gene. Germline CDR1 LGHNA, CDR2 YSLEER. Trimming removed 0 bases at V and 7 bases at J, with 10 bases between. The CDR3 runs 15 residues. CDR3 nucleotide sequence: TGCGCCAGCAGCCAAGATGGCCTAGGAAATTCACCCCTCCACTTT. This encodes CASSQDGLGNSPLHF.

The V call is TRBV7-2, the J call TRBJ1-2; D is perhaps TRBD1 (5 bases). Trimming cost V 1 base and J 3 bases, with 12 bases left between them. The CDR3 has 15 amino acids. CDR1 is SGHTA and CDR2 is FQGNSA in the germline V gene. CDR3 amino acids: CASSLVLGEYYGYTF. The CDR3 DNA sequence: TGTGCCAGCAGCTTAGTGCTGGGGGAATACTATGGCTACACCTTC.

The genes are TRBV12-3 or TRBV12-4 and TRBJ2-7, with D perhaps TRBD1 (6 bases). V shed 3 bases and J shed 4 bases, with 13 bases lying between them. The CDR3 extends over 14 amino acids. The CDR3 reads CASSFGSGVYEQYF. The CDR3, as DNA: TGTGCCAGCAGTTTTGGGTCAGGGGTGTACGAGCAGTACTTC.

The DNA of the CDR3 is TGTGCCAGCAGCCAAATAGCCCCCGGTGGCTACACCTTC. Protein: CASSQIAPGGYTF. The V and J genes are TRBV5-6 and TRBJ1-2; D call uncertain. Germline assignment: CDR1 SGHDT and CDR2 YYEEEE. Trimming took off 4 bases at V and 7 bases at J, with 14 bases between the two ends. This CDR3 has 13 residues.

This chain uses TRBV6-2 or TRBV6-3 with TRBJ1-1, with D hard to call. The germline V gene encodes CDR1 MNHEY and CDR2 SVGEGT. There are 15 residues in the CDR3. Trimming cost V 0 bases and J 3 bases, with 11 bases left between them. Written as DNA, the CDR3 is TGTGCCAGCAGTTACTCTTTAGACAAGGACACTGAAGCTTTCTTT. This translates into CASSYSLDKDTEAFF.

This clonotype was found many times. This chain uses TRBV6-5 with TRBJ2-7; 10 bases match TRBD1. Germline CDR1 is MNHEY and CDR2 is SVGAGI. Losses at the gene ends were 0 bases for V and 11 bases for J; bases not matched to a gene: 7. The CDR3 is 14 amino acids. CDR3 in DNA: TGTGCCAGCAGTTACTCGAGACAGGGGGCGAAAAAGTACTTC. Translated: CASSYSRQGAKKYF.

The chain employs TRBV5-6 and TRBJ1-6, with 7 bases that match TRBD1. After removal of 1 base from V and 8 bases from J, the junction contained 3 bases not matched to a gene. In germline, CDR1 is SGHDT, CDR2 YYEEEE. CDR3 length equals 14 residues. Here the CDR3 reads CASSLPGGDSPLHF. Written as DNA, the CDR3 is TGTGCCAGCAGCTTGCCAGGGGGAGATTCACCCCTCCACTTT.

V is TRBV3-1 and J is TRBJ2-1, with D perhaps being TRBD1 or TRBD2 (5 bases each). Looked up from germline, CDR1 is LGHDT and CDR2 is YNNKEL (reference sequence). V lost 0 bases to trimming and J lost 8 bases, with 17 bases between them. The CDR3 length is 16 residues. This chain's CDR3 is CASSQDKGTLGDEQFF. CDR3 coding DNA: TGTGCCAGCAGCCAAGACAAAGGGACCCTTGGGGATGAGCAGTTCTTC.

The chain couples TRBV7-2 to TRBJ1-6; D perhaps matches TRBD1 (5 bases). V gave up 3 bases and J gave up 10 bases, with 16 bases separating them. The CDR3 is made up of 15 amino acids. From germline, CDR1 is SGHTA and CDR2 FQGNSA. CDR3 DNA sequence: TGTGCCAGCAGCTTCCTAGCGGGACGGGGGTCACCCCTCCACTTT. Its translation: CASSFLAGRGSPLHF.

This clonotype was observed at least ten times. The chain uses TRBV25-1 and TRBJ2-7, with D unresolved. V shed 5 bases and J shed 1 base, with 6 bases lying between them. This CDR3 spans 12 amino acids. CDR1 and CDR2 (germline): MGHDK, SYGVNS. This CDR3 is CASSMDSYEQYF. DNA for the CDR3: TGTGCCAGCAGTATGGATTCCTACGAGCAGTACTTC.

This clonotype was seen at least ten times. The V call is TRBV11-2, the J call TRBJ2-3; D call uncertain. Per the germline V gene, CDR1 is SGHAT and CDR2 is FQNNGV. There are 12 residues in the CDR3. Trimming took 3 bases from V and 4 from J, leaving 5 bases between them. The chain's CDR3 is CASSFLADTQYF. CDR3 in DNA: TGTGCCAGCAGCTTTCTCGCAGATACGCAGTATTTT.